This TCR beta chain was sequenced in a study of shared clonotypes between healthy human individuals. Study results and caveats: In a handful of donors, about 5% of naive CD4 clonotypes appeared in common.

Produced via immunoSEQ multiplex PCR; TCRdb's table is partial and in-frame only. The table lists approximately 1.4 million clones, approximately 98% of them singletons. A remark on this clone: Its antigen is still unknown.

This receptor was identified in a man in his thirties or forties in good health. The sequencing input was naive CD4+ T cells sorted from blood. Subset described: CD45RA+ positively selected.

CDR3 protein: CASSQDSPIEQFF. The CDR3 DNA reads as TGTGCCAGCAGCCAAGATTCTCCTATAGAGCAGTTCTTC. This chain joins TRBV14 and TRBJ2-1; D is unclear. This CDR3 has 13 residues. V lost 0 bases and J lost 10, with 10 bases in between. Germline values: CDR1 SGHDN, CDR2 FVKESK.